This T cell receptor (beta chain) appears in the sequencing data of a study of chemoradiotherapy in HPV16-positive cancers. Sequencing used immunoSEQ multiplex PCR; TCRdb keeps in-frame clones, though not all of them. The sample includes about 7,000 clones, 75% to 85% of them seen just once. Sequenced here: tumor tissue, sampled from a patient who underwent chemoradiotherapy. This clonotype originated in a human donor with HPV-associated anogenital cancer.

The CDR3 DNA reads as TGTGCCAGCAGCCAAGGTTTAGGGTACCAATACGAGCAGTACTTC. Its protein is CASSQGLGYQYEQYF. The rearrangement links TRBV14 to TRBJ2-7; D call uncertain. CDR1 and CDR2 (germline): SGHDN, FVKESK. CDR3 size: 15 residues. The V end lost 1 base, the J end lost 4 bases, and 14 bases lay between the germline ends. The whole variable domain, filled in from reference TRBV14 and TRBJ2-7, reads EAGVTQFPSHSVIEKGQTVTLRCDPISGHDNLYWYRRVMGKEIKFLLHFVKESKQDESGMPNNRFLAERTGGTYSTLKVQPAELEDSGVYFCASSQGLGYQYEQYFGPGTRLTVT.